This TCR beta chain originates from a study of blood T cell repertoires in COVID-19. On the study more broadly: PBMCs, B-cell-depleted T cells, or T cells provided the cDNA or gDNA that made up the material.

As processed by the authors: Nucleated cell number was recorded as an estimate derived from reference gene primer amplification. TCRdb's table, derived via immunoSEQ multiplex PCR, lists solely in-frame clones and lacks some. That table gives V, J and clone size, and the DNA gave D and trimming. The sample includes some 120,000 clones, over 75% of them seen just once. In germline, CDR1 is SEHNR, CDR2 FQNEAQ (reference sequence). V lost 1 base and J 5 bases, leaving 9 bases between the germline ends. The CDR3 is 14 residues long. The sample was peripheral blood. The chain links TRBV7-9 to TRBJ2-1, with D perhaps matching TRBD1 (5 bases). The TCR sequence derives from a woman in her sixties with acute or convalescent COVID-19. CDR3 nucleotides: TGTGCCAGCAGCTTAGGGACACAAAACAATGAGCAGTTCTTC. Translating it yields CASSLGTQNNEQFF.